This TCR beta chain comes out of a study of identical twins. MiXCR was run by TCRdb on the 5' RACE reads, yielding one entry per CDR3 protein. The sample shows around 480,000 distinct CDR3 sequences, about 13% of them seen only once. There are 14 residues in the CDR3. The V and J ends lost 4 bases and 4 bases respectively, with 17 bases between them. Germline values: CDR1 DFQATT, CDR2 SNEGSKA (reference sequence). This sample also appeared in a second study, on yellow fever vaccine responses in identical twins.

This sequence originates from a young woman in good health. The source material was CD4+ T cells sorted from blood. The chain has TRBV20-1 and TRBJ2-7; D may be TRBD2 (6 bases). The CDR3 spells CSAMGLRGEYEQYF. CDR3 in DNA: TGCAGTGCTATGGGACTTAGGGGCGAATACGAGCAGTACTTC.